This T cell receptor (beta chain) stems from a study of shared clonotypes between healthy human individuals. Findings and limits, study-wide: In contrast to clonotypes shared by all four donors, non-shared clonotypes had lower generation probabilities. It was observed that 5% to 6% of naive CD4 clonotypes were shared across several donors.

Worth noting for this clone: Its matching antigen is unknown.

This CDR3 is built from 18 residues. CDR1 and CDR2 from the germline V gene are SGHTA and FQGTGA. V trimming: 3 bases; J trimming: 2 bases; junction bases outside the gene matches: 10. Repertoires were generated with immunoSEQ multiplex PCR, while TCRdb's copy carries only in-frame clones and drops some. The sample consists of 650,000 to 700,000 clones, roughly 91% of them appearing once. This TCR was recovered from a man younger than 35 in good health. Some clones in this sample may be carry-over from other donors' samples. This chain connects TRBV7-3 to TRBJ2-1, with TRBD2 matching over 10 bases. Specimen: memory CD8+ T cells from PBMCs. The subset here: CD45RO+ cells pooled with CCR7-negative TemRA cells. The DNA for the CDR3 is TGTGCCAGCAGCTTTCCGGAGACTAGCGGGCCACCCTACAATGAGCAGTTCTTC. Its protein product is CASSFPETSGPPYNEQFF.